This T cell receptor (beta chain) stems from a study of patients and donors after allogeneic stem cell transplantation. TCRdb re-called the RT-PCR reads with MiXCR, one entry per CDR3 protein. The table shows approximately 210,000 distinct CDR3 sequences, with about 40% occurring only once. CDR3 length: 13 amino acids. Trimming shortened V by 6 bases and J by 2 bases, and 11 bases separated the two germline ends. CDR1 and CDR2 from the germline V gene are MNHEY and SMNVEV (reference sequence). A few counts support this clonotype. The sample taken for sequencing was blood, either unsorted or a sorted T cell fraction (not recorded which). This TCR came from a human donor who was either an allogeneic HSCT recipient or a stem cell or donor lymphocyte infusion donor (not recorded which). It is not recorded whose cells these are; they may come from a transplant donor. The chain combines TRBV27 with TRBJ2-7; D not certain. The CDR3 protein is CASRFGAAYEQYF. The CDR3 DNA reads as TGTGCCAGCAGATTTGGCGCCGCCTACGAGCAGTACTTC.